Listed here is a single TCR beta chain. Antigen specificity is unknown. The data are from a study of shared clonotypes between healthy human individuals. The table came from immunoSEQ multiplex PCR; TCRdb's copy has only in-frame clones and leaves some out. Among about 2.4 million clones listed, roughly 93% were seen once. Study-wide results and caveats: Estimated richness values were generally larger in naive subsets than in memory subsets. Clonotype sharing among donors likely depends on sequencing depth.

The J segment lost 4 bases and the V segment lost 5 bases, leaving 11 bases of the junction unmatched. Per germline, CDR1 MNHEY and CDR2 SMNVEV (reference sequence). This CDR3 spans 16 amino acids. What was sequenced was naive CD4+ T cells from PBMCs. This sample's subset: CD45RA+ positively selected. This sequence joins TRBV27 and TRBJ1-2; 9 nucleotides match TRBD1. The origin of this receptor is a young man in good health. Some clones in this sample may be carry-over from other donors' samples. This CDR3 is CASSVTRTGVVYGYTF. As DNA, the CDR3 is TGTGCCAGCAGTGTAACCCGGACAGGGGTGGTCTATGGCTACACCTTC.